These T cell receptor beta chains were read from a single sample in a study of blood T cell repertoires in COVID-19. Using immunoSEQ multiplex PCR, the repertoire was profiled, and TCRdb retains in-frame clones only, with some absent. Of about 320,000 clones in the sample, 65% to 90% were seen once. Sequencing used PBMCs or T cells enriched from blood (not recorded which). These receptors were obtained from a woman younger than 30 who had recovered from COVID-19. Each CDR3 is given with its conserved first and last residue. Some rows have no size entry. The others give once, few or many, or a class for an expanded clone.

>TRBV19|TRBJ1-3|.
CASSIDRGSGNTIYF
>TRBV7-9|TRBJ1-1|.
CASSSSTGENTEAFF
>TRBV2|TRBJ1-3|.
CASSEGVGAGGNTIYF
>TRBV3-1/TRBV3-2|TRBJ2-7|.
CASSQSSEQYF
>TRBV19|TRBJ1-5|.
CASSIAGNQPQHF
>TRBV30|TRBJ2-6|.
CAWRSGQSIASGANVLTF
>TRBV10-3|TRBJ2-7|.
CAISESGGFGEQYF
>TRBV3-1/TRBV3-2|TRBJ2-7|few
CASSLAGLVINEQYF
>TRBV9|TRBJ1-4|.
CASSVEEGTGEKLFF
>TRBV7-8|TRBJ2-3|few
CASSLRLAGGLDTQYF
>TRBV5-1|TRBJ2-2|.
CASSGGGNTGELFF
>TRBV4-1|TRBJ1-2|few
CASSQDLASPNYGYTF
>TRBV5-1|TRBJ2-1|.
CASSLARGGGLTYNEQFF
>TRBV11-2|TRBJ2-4|.
CASSFYRGENIQYF
>TRBV27|TRBJ1-4|few
CASSSSGGTYEKLFF
>TRBV7-9|TRBJ2-1|once
CASSFPSGGSNNEQFF
>TRBV28|TRBJ1-1|.
CASSSPPGVNTEAFF
>TRBV10-3|TRBJ1-2|.
CAISELLWEDYGYTF
>TRBV7-9|TRBJ1-2|.
CASSLEALHYGYTF
>TRBV6-1|TRBJ1-6|.
CASSEDRFPLHF
>TRBV15|TRBJ2-1|.
CATSTSVQGSSYNEQFF
>TRBV3-1/TRBV3-2|TRBJ2-7|once
CASSPDSYEQYF
>TRBV6-5|TRBJ1-1|medium-sized
CASRSTGGTEAFF
>TRBV3-1/TRBV3-2|TRBJ2-7|.
CASAPSGAVPYEQYF
>TRBV2|TRBJ1-2|few
CASKGRGVDYGYTF
>TRBV2|TRBJ2-1|.
CASIPGGRNEQFF
>TRBV5-1|TRBJ2-5|.
CASSPSAVAGETQYF
>TRBV5-1|TRBJ1-2|.
CASSTRSGYTF
>TRBV10-3|TRBJ1-1|.
CAISELGNTEAFF
>TRBV9|TRBJ2-2|.
CASSVAISGGTGELFF
>TRBV2|TRBJ1-4|.
CAGKRQGGSHEKLFF
>TRBV2|TRBJ2-2|.
CASSLRGVAVANTGELFF
>TRBV7-2|TRBJ1-2|.
CASSPGRAYGYTF
>TRBV28|TRBJ2-7|.
CASSFPRTSGNYEQYF
>TRBV9|TRBJ1-1|.
CASSPEGGVGEAFF
>TRBV7-9|TRBJ1-3|.
CASSLPAGSGNTIYF
>TRBV7-7|TRBJ1-2|.
CASTQRRTGSYGYTF
>TRBV6-1|TRBJ2-7|few
CASSEAGGLYEQYF
>TRBV28|TRBJ1-2|.
CASRGQGHGYTF
>TRBV3-1/TRBV3-2|TRBJ2-5|.
CASSQEEAGRQETQYF
>TRBV6-2/TRBV6-3|TRBJ1-2|.
CASSDPLRDRVSGYTF
>TRBV5-4|TRBJ2-5|once
CASSTGGQIHLKETQYF
>TRBV19|TRBJ2-1|.
CASSYDWSNEQFF
>TRBV5-1|TRBJ2-3|once
CASSFQGQGVDTQYF